The text below deals with one T cell receptor (beta chain). The TCRbeta library incorporated unique molecular identifiers. TCRdb passed the PCR reads through MiXCR, listing each CDR3 protein once. The sample shows fewer than 1 million distinct CDR3 sequences, roughly 16% of them seen only once. Trimming shortened V by 2 bases and J by 2 bases, and 6 bases separated the two germline ends. CDR1 LNHDA and CDR2 SQIVND come from the germline V gene (reference sequence). The CDR3 length is 14 residues. The record originates from a study of T-cell reconstitution after alpha-beta-depleted transplantation in children.

The chain joins TRBV19 to TRBJ2-2; D unclear. Source: PBMCs, mostly from graft donor cells, taken 360 days after TCRalphabeta/CD19-depleted stem cell transplant. This clonotype was obtained from a male patient aged 10-17 years who had a stem cell transplant for acute lymphoblastic leukemia, so the T cells may come from the graft donor. CDR3 region: CASSISPNTGELFF. DNA of the CDR3: TGTGCCAGTAGTATATCTCCCAACACCGGGGAGCTGTTTTTT.